The clone carrying this TCR beta chain was seen a single time. Its antigen remains unidentified. V trimming: 4 bases; J trimming: 2 bases; junction bases outside the gene matches: 6. The CDR3 covers 15 residues. CDR1 is SGHRS and CDR2 is YFSETQ in the germline V gene. The data derive from a study of glioma-infiltrating T cells. General study points: Tissue-blood divergence was below expectation in non-neoplastic patients, above in gliomas.

Using RNA template, CDR3s of TCR alpha and beta were amplified with iRepertoire arm-PCR. For one-step reverse transcription and amplification, roughly 100-400 ng of tissue mRNA or PBMC total RNA was used. From the multiplex PCR reads, TCRdb called clonotypes with MiXCR, one entry per CDR3 protein. The sample carries about 110,000 distinct CDR3 sequences, 25% to 30% recorded once. This TCR was recovered from a human donor with low-grade glioma or glioblastoma, undergoing nonglioma brain surgery, or in good health (not recorded which). The specimen sequenced was glioma tissue, nonneoplastic brain tissue, or PBMCs (not recorded which). The rearrangement joins TRBV5-1 to TRBJ2-5; 9 bases are shared with TRBD1. In DNA form, the CDR3 reads TGCGCCAGCAGCGCCGGACAGGGGCCACAAGAGACCCAGTACTTC. Translation: CASSAGQGPQETQYF.